These 18 T cell receptor beta chains share one sample of origin, sequenced in a study of T cells after yellow fever vaccination. MiXCR was run by TCRdb on the 5' RACE reads, yielding one entry per CDR3 protein. The data contain about 310,000 distinct CDR3 sequences, approximately 3.9% of them seen just once; the ten biggest clones take up around a quarter. The sample consisted of PBMCs, taken on the day of the yellow fever booster vaccination. The source of these receptors is a man between 18 and 29 years old who received the YFV17D yellow fever vaccine.

The V and J genes are TRBV20-1 and TRBJ1-2; the D gene is possibly TRBD1 (5 bases). The germline V and J ends were trimmed by 3 bases and 4 bases, with 18 bases remaining between them. Germline V gene sequence: CDR1 DFQATT, CDR2 SNEGSKA (reference sequence). The CDR3 has 15 residues. As DNA, the CDR3 is TGCAGTGCTAGTCGGGGGACCTGGGGGGGCTATGGCTACACCTTC. This gives the protein CSASRGTWGGYGYTF.

The chain combines TRBV29-1 with TRBJ2-5, with 11 bases aligning to TRBD1. From germline, CDR1 is SQVTM and CDR2 ANQGSEA. The CDR3 is made up of 15 amino acids. The V gene end was trimmed by 4 bases and the J gene end by 5 bases; junction bases not matched to a gene: 9. The DNA for the CDR3 is TGCAGCGTTGCCGGACAGGGGGCAGCTGATGAGACCCAGTACTTC. Encoded protein: CSVAGQGAADETQYF.

This clonotype was seen repeatedly, ten times or more. V and J are TRBV15 and TRBJ1-4, with TRBD1 identical over 9 bases. V shed 1 base and J 8 bases; nucleotides not matched to a gene: 8. This CDR3 has 16 residues. CDR1 and CDR2 from the germline V gene are LNHNV and YYDKDF (reference sequence). In DNA form, the CDR3 reads TGTGCCACCAGCAGAGCAACAGGGACAGGGAAGGAAAAACTGTTTTTT. Translated, it gives CATSRATGTGKEKLFF.

This clonotype has a count of ten or more. The J gene is TRBJ1-1, the V gene TRBV12-5; D uncertain. CDR1 LGHNT and CDR2 FRNRAP come from the germline V gene. V shed 6 bases and J shed 3 bases, with 8 bases lying between them. CDR3 length: 12 amino acids. DNA of the CDR3: TGTGCTAGTGGCCGAGAGTACACTGAAGCTTTCTTT. This sequence encodes CASGREYTEAFF.

This clonotype was seen a handful of times. This sequence joins TRBV4-3 and TRBJ1-2; 7 positions match TRBD1. The length of the CDR3 is 15 residues. From germline, CDR1 is LGHNA and CDR2 YSLEER. J gave up 5 bases and V 0 bases, and 6 bases lay outside the gene matches. In DNA, the CDR3 is TGCGCCAGCAGCCAAGATTTGTCAGGGGGGTATGGCTACACCTTC. As protein: CASSQDLSGGYGYTF.

This clonotype was observed a few times. This chain uses TRBV18 with TRBJ1-5, with a tentative D call TRBD1 (5 bases). Per the germline V gene, CDR1 is KGHSH and CDR2 is LQKENI. V lost 3 bases and J 4 bases, leaving 10 bases between the germline ends. This CDR3 comprises 14 residues. The CDR3 sequence: CASSPDRSNQPQHF. CDR3 DNA: TGTGCCAGCTCACCCGACAGATCTAATCAGCCCCAGCATTTT.

V gene TRBV20-1 combines with J gene TRBJ2-2; 7 nucleotides align to TRBD2. CDR3 length equals 15 residues. Germline V gene sequence: CDR1 DFQATT, CDR2 SNEGSKA (reference sequence). Germline trimming cut 4 bases from V and 4 bases from J; bases unmatched to any gene: 9. The CDR3 region is CSATKRGLSTGELFF. The CDR3 DNA reads TGCAGTGCTACGAAGCGGGGCCTAAGCACCGGGGAGCTGTTTTTT.

This clonotype occurred a few times. The rearrangement links TRBV7-2 to TRBJ2-5, with D unresolved. Deletions cut 1 base from V and 5 bases from J, with 8 bases between. CDR1 is SGHTA and CDR2 is FQGNSA in the germline V gene. This CDR3 comprises 13 residues. In DNA, the CDR3 is TGTGCCAGCAGCTTAGAATTGGGCGAGACCCAGTACTTC. It specifies CASSLELGETQYF.

V and J are TRBV4-2 and TRBJ1-6; D unclear. Germline CDR1 LGHNA, CDR2 YNFKEQ. Trimming took off 1 base at V and 2 bases at J, with 12 bases between the two ends. This CDR3 comprises 17 residues. The CDR3: CASSQGVVRTYNSPLHF. CDR3 coding DNA: TGTGCCAGCAGCCAAGGGGTTGTCCGGACCTATAATTCACCCCTCCACTTT.

This clonotype came up many times. V and J are TRBV5-1 and TRBJ2-1; D is ambiguous. V was trimmed by 0 bases and J by 2 bases, leaving 9 bases between them. Germline V gives CDR1 SGHRS, CDR2 YFSETQ. The CDR3 has 15 amino acids. The CDR3 region is CASSLVTDTYNEQFF. The CDR3 DNA follows: TGCGCCAGCAGCTTGGTGACGGATACCTACAATGAGCAGTTCTTC.

This sequence joins TRBV19 and TRBJ2-2; D uncertain. The CDR3 has 12 amino acids. Trimming shortened V by 5 bases and J by 7 bases, and 8 bases separated the two germline ends. Germline V gives CDR1 LNHDA, CDR2 SQIVND (reference sequence). The DNA for the CDR3 is TGTGCCAGTAGTCTTCAAATCGGGGAGCTGTTTTTT. Amino acids: CASSLQIGELFF.

The V gene is TRBV19, the J gene TRBJ2-3; 7 bases agree with TRBD2. Germline loops: CDR1 LNHDA, CDR2 SQIVND (reference sequence). The ends lost 1 base at V and 4 bases at J; junction bases unmatched: 2. This CDR3 is 14 amino acids long. The CDR3 here is CASSIVRGADTQYF. The CDR3 DNA follows: TGTGCCAGTAGTATAGTCCGGGGGGCAGATACGCAGTATTTT.

The chain links TRBV7-6 to TRBJ2-7; D is unclear. The V gene lost 1 base and the J gene lost 5 bases, with 9 bases spanning the gap. This CDR3 region has 13 residues. The germline V gene encodes CDR1 SGHVS and CDR2 FNYEAQ. The CDR3 bases are TGTGCCAGCAGCTTAGGGCCAAGGAACGAGCAGTACGTC. This encodes CASSLGPRNEQYV.

This clonotype was observed a few times. The chain uses TRBV12-5 and TRBJ2-3, with 13 bases matching TRBD2. Germline lookup yields CDR1 LGHNT and CDR2 FRNRAP. V shed 7 bases and J 5 bases; nucleotides not matched to a gene: 9. The CDR3 extends over 16 amino acids. DNA for the CDR3: TGTGCTAGTGCCTCCGGACTAGCGGGGGTAAGAGATACGCAGTATTTT. Protein: CASASGLAGVRDTQYF.

Only a few counts were recorded for this clonotype. The J gene is TRBJ1-2, the V gene TRBV9, with TRBD1 matching over 9 bases. Germline V lookup: CDR1 SGDLS, CDR2 YYNGEE. V lost 4 bases and J lost 6; bases outside the gene matches: 7. The CDR3 is 14 amino acids. Here the CDR3 DNA reads TGTGCCAGCAGCCTGGGACAGGGCGGGGATGGCTACACCTTC. Protein sequence: CASSLGQGGDGYTF.

Here the CDR3 reads CASLRGGVSEQFF. The DNA for the CDR3 is TGTGCCAGCCTCCGGGGGGGTGTCAGTGAGCAGTTCTTC. J is TRBJ2-1 and V is TRBV5-6; 8 bases map to TRBD2. The CDR3 has 13 amino acids. In germline, CDR1 is SGHDT, CDR2 YYEEEE. Losses at the gene ends were 7 bases for V and 9 bases for J; bases not matched to a gene: 9.

There are a few counts of this clonotype. This chain links TRBV6-5 with TRBJ2-3; D tentatively fits TRBD1 or TRBD2 (5 bases each). V lost 3 bases and J 6 bases, leaving 25 bases between the germline ends. The CDR3 loop spans 18 amino acids. Germline V gene data show CDR1 as MNHEY and CDR2 as SVGAGI. This CDR3 is CASSYSTPTPAEGDTQYF. The DNA of the CDR3 is TGTGCCAGCAGTTATTCCACCCCGACTCCCGCCGAGGGGGATACGCAGTATTTT.

This sequence joins TRBV19 and TRBJ2-2; TRBD2 matches 9 bases. The germline V gene encodes CDR1 LNHDA and CDR2 SQIVND (reference sequence). The CDR3 loop spans 18 amino acids. The V and J ends lost 5 bases and 2 bases, in that order; junction bases with no gene match: 12. CDR3 region: CASSSRFPSGANTGELFF. The CDR3 coding sequence is TGTGCCAGTAGTTCCAGATTTCCTAGCGGGGCTAACACCGGGGAGCTGTTTTTT.